This T cell receptor beta chain was documented in a study of response to subunit inactivated influenza vaccine. Study-wide results and caveats: The authors suggested that few new T cells are recruited per seasonal influenza vaccination.

CDR3 length: 14 amino acids. The germline V and J ends were trimmed by 2 bases and 1 base, with 7 bases remaining between them. In TCRdb, the RT-PCR reads were re-called with MiXCR into one record per CDR3 protein. This sample has approximately 300,000 distinct CDR3 sequences, with 20% to 25% found just once. For this clonotype: Antigen: not known.

The gene calls are TRBV12-3 or TRBV12-4 and TRBJ2-3; D is uncertain. This TCR was sampled from a man between 50 and 75 years old who received an inactivated influenza vaccine. The sample was PBMCs from blood, taken approximately 20 months after vaccination. CDR3 coding DNA: TGTGCCAGCAGTTTACATTCAGGCACAGATACGCAGTATTTT. This encodes CASSLHSGTDTQYF.